A single sample gave rise to the 8 T cell receptor beta chains below, sequenced in a study of cytomegalovirus exposure and HLA in healthy donors. Sequencing was performed with immunoSEQ multiplex PCR; in TCRdb, only in-frame clones are kept and a portion is missing. The table has about 140,000 clones, 80% to 90% seen once. The source material was PBMCs. The source of these receptors is a man aged 18 to 29 in good health and CMV-seropositive.

The CDR3 spells CASSLDRGSYGYTF. In DNA, the CDR3 is TGTGCCAGCAGCTTAGACAGGGGATCCTATGGCTACACCTTC. The chain uses TRBV7-9 and TRBJ1-2; 7 bases are shared with TRBD1. Germline CDR1 reads SEHNR; CDR2 reads FQNEAQ (reference sequence). The length of the CDR3 is 14 residues. After removal of 1 base from V and 4 bases from J, the junction contained 3 bases not matched to a gene.

V is TRBV5-1 and J is TRBJ2-4, with D hard to call. The germline CDR1 and CDR2 sequences are SGHRS and YFSETQ. The CDR3 consists of 13 residues. Trimming shortened V by 0 bases and J by 10 bases, and 11 bases separated the two germline ends. CDR3 loop: CASSLESGPIQYF. The CDR3 DNA follows: TGCGCCAGCAGCTTGGAATCAGGTCCAATTCAGTACTTC. The full variable domain, with the rest looked up from reference TRBV5-1 and TRBJ2-4, is KAGVTQTPRYLIKTRGQQVTLSCSPISGHRSVSWYQQTPGQGLQFLFEYFSETQRNKGNFPGRFSGRQFSNSRSEMNVSTLELGDSALYLCASSLESGPIQYFGAGTRLSVL.

The chain links TRBV5-1 to TRBJ1-4, with D maybe TRBD1 (5 bases). The CDR3 is made up of 16 amino acids. The germline V gene encodes CDR1 SGHRS and CDR2 YFSETQ. Trimming removed 4 bases at V and 0 bases at J, with 13 bases between. The CDR3 region is CASSLGPGTTNEKLFF. In DNA form, the CDR3 reads TGCGCCAGCAGCCTGGGACCAGGTACAACTAATGAAAAACTGTTTTTT.

The chain recombines TRBV28 with TRBJ2-7; perhaps TRBD2 as D (6 bases). The CDR3 consists of 15 residues. Germline lookup yields CDR1 MDHEN and CDR2 SYDVKM. V was pared by 2 bases and J by 3 bases, with 14 bases between. This CDR3 reads CASSLRLVGFYEQYF. The CDR3 coding sequence is TGTGCCAGCAGTTTAAGACTAGTAGGGTTCTACGAGCAGTACTTC.

The chain has TRBV18 and TRBJ2-5; D unresolved. The CDR3 runs 11 residues. V was pared by 4 bases and J by 3 bases, with 3 bases between. Germline values: CDR1 KGHSH, CDR2 LQKENI. For the CDR3, the DNA is TGTGCCAGCTCACTCGAAGAGACCCAGTACTTC. Its translation is CASSLEETQYF.

The CDR3: CASSARTGENSPLHF. The DNA of the CDR3 is TGTGCCAGCAGTGCCCGGACAGGGGAGAATTCACCCCTCCACTTT. The V and J genes are TRBV25-1 and TRBJ1-6; TRBD1 aligns across 9 bases. CDR3 length equals 15 residues. V was pared by 4 bases and J by 7 bases, with 5 bases of the junction left unmatched. Germline CDR1 MGHDK, CDR2 SYGVNS.

The chain recombines TRBV6-6 with TRBJ1-5; D is undetermined. CDR3 size: 15 residues. CDR1 is MNHNY and CDR2 is SVGAGI in the germline V gene (reference sequence). Trimming shortened V by 6 bases and J by 5 bases, and 17 bases separated the two germline ends. The chain's CDR3 is CASSHPGVGDQPQHF. As DNA, the CDR3 is TGTGCCAGCAGCCACCCCGGGGTAGGAGATCAGCCCCAGCATTTT.

This clone was seen just once. The V gene is TRBV27, the J gene TRBJ1-5, with D possibly matching TRBD1 (5 bases). CDR1 MNHEY and CDR2 SMNVEV come from the germline V gene (reference sequence). The CDR3 extends over 14 amino acids. V dropped 4 bases and J dropped 7 bases, with 14 bases sitting between them. CDR3 sequence: CASSSGLYGQPQHF. DNA for the CDR3: TGTGCCAGCAGTTCAGGGCTGTATGGACAGCCCCAGCATTTT.